This TCR beta chain is drawn from a study of OX40 agonist ivuxolimab in advanced cancers. Overall study context: Patients' therapy was ivuxolimab, an antibody that acts as an agonist of OX40 (CD134). Each dose-escalation patient presented with hepatocellular carcinoma, melanoma, renal cell or head and neck cancer. General study results and limits: The antigens recognized by the expanded peripheral T cells, that is their antigen specificity, were not determined. At doses 0.1 to 3.0 mg/kg, CD4+ and CD8+ clones expanded.

The method was immunoSEQ multiplex PCR; TCRdb's version includes in-frame clones alone and lacks a portion of them. The table includes 65,000 to 100,000 clones, roughly 94% detected once. Notes on this clone: As yet, its antigen is unknown. This same CDR3 is encoded by further DNA sequences in the sample.

V shed 1 base and J shed 0 bases, with 8 bases lying between them. The CDR3 runs 15 residues. Germline V CDR1 and CDR2: SGHAT, FQDESV (reference sequence). Specimen: CD4+ or CD8+ T cells sorted from blood, collected in a trial of the OX40 agonist ivuxolimab. This TCR was recovered from an adult with an advanced solid tumor such as melanoma, head and neck, liver or kidney cancer. This rearrangement joins TRBV11-1 to TRBJ2-3; TRBD1 or TRBD2 may be the D gene (6 bases each). In nucleotides, the CDR3 is TGTGCCAGCAGCTTAGGGGGGGCCAGCACAGATACGCAGTATTTT. Translating it yields CASSLGGASTDTQYF.